The 29 T cell receptor beta chains below were found in one sample sequenced in a study of CD8 T cells in ankylosing spondylitis. These receptors have no identified antigens. Broader study findings: Roughly eight highly homologous variants made up a TCR beta motif that seemed to typify ankylosing spondylitis blood.

TCRdb independently ran MiXCR on the 5' RACE reads; one entry per CDR3 protein. The sample holds some 200,000 distinct CDR3 sequences, roughly 6.6% seen once. Sample: blood, either unsorted or a sorted T cell fraction (not recorded which). These receptors were obtained from a male donor with ankylosing spondylitis.

This clonotype was found many times. The rearrangement uses TRBV10-3 and TRBJ1-1, with D tentatively TRBD1 (5 bases). Germline V lookup: CDR1 ENHRY, CDR2 SYGVKD. There are 14 residues in the CDR3. Trimming shortened V by 4 bases and J by 6 bases, and 15 bases separated the two germline ends. The CDR3 sequence is CAISGTSQGAEAFF. CDR3 nucleotide sequence: TGTGCCATCAGTGGGACTTCCCAGGGCGCTGAAGCTTTCTTT.

This clonotype was detected many times. The V call is TRBV25-1, the J call TRBJ2-5; D unclear. Germline V lookup: CDR1 MGHDK, CDR2 SYGVNS. V gave up 2 bases and J gave up 5 bases, with 0 bases separating them. This CDR3 is built from 10 residues. CDR3 in DNA: TGTGCCAGCAGTGAAGAGACCCAGTACTTC. Translation gives CASSEETQYF.

The table lists this clonotype with many counts. The genes are TRBV20-1 and TRBJ2-3; D is possibly TRBD2 (6 bases). Trimming shortened V by 0 bases and J by 3 bases, and 10 bases separated the two germline ends. Germline lookup yields CDR1 DFQATT and CDR2 SNEGSKA (reference sequence). This CDR3 has 14 residues. CDR3 DNA: TGCAGTGCTAGAGAGGTGGGGGGTACAGATACGCAGTATTTT. It encodes CSAREVGGTDTQYF.

This clonotype was detected ten times or more. The rearrangement joins TRBV6-2 or TRBV6-3 to TRBJ2-5, with D maybe TRBD1 (7 bases). The ends were cut back, 7 bases at V and 7 bases at J, with 31 bases in the middle. In germline, CDR1 is MNHEY, CDR2 SVGEGT. This CDR3 region has 18 residues. This CDR3 reads CASTTGAGDSTPPGTQYF. In DNA form, the CDR3 reads TGTGCCAGCACTACAGGGGCAGGGGACTCCACTCCCCCAGGGACCCAGTACTTC.

This clonotype was seen at least ten times. The CDR3 loop reads CASSPLRGPVAKNIQYF. CDR3 DNA sequence: TGTGCCAGCAGCCCACTTCGAGGGCCGGTGGCCAAAAACATTCAGTACTTC. The chain employs TRBV6-2 or TRBV6-3 and TRBJ2-4; TRBD2 is a possible D gene (5 bases). Germline V lookup: CDR1 MNHEY, CDR2 SVGEGT. CDR3 length equals 17 residues. Deletions cut 6 bases from V and 1 base from J, with 19 bases between.

CDR3 loop: CASSLFPSTDTQYF. CDR3 DNA: TGTGCCAGCAGTTTATTTCCTAGCACAGATACGCAGTATTTT. The gene calls are TRBV27 and TRBJ2-3; D is unclear. Germline V CDR1 and CDR2: MNHEY, SMNVEV (reference sequence). This CDR3 region has 14 residues. Trimming stripped 1 base from V and 0 bases from J, with 5 bases between.

This clonotype was seen repeatedly, ten times or more. The chain uses TRBV29-1 and TRBJ2-1; D is unclear. Trimming stripped 4 bases from V and 5 bases from J, with 9 bases between. The CDR3 has 12 amino acids. Germline CDR1 SQVTM, CDR2 ANQGSEA. In DNA form, the CDR3 reads TGCAGCGTTGTCGCGGCTCACAATGAGCAGTTCTTC. This translates into CSVVAAHNEQFF.

This chain connects TRBV5-6 to TRBJ2-3; D is possibly TRBD1 (5 bases). The CDR3 extends over 16 amino acids. The ends were cut back, 2 bases at V and 4 bases at J, with 17 bases in the middle. Per the germline V gene, CDR1 is SGHDT and CDR2 is YYEEEE. Here the CDR3 DNA reads TGTGCCAGCAGCTTTGCAGACAGTTTATGGTCAGATACGCAGTATTTT. It translates to CASSFADSLWSDTQYF.

The table lists this clonotype with a few counts. This chain uses TRBV7-9 with TRBJ2-1; TRBD1 is a possible D gene (6 bases). Germline V gene sequence: CDR1 SEHNR, CDR2 FQNEAQ (reference sequence). The CDR3 is 16 residues long. V was clipped by 3 bases and J by 0 bases, with 12 bases between them. The CDR3 loop reads CASSFGTGFSYNEQFF. CDR3 in DNA: TGTGCCAGCAGCTTTGGAACAGGGTTCTCCTACAATGAGCAGTTCTTC.

As concerns this clonotype: Sequence at one end of the junction differs from germline and may be a read error. The J gene is TRBJ2-7, the V gene TRBV6-4; D is uncertain. The CDR3 is 14 amino acids. Germline V CDR1 and CDR2: MRHNA, SNTAGT. CDR3 residues: CATSDSTVAYEQYF. The CDR3 DNA sequence: TGTGCCACCAGTGACTCGACGGTTGCCTACGAGCAGTACTTC.

This clonotype appeared a single time. The V gene is TRBV7-8, the J gene TRBJ2-6, with D uncertain. The CDR3 length is 15 residues. Germline V lookup: CDR1 SGHVS, CDR2 FQNEAQ. V was cut by 6 bases and J by 2 bases, with 11 bases left in between. CDR3 loop: CASRTFEAGANVLTF. In DNA, the CDR3 is TGTGCCAGCAGGACATTTGAAGCTGGGGCCAACGTCCTGACTTTC.

The chain uses TRBV11-1 and TRBJ2-2; the match to TRBD1 covers 7 bases. The germline gives CDR1 SGHAT, CDR2 FQDESV (reference sequence). The CDR3 runs 16 residues. The V gene end was trimmed by 1 base and the J gene end by 4 bases; junction bases not matched to a gene: 6. In DNA, the CDR3 is TGTGCCAGCAGCTTAGACAGGGGCCGGAGCACCGGGGAGCTGTTTTTT. This translates into CASSLDRGRSTGELFF. Combining the CDR3 with reference TRBV11-1 and TRBJ2-2 gives the whole variable domain EAEVAQSPRYKITEKSQAVAFWCDPISGHATLYWYRQILGQGPELLVQFQDESVVDDSQLPKDRFSAERLKGVDSTLKIQPAELGDSAMYLCASSLDRGRSTGELFFGEGSRLTVL.

This clonotype appeared a few times. The chain links TRBV20-1 to TRBJ1-1; D not resolved. The CDR3 consists of 8 residues. V was clipped by 8 bases and J by 6 bases, with 4 bases between them. Per the germline V gene, CDR1 is DFQATT and CDR2 is SNEGSKA (reference sequence). The CDR3 reads CSYSEAFF. The CDR3 nucleotides read TGCAGTTACTCTGAAGCTTTCTTT.

This clonotype was detected many times. J is TRBJ2-7 and V is TRBV7-9; either TRBD1 or TRBD2 may supply D (6 bases each). The germline gives CDR1 SEHNR, CDR2 FQNEAQ (reference sequence). The CDR3 loop spans 12 amino acids. The V end lost 6 bases, the J end lost 4 bases, and 10 bases lay between the germline ends. CDR3 amino acids: CASSEGGYEQYF. CDR3 DNA sequence: TGTGCCAGCAGTGAGGGGGGATACGAGCAGTACTTC. The full variable domain, completed using reference TRBV7-9 and TRBJ2-7, is DTGVSQNPRHKITKRGQNVTFRCDPISEHNRLYWYRQTLGQGPEFLTYFQNEAQLEKSRLLSDRFSAERPKGSFSTLEIQRTEQGDSAMYLCASSEGGYEQYFGPGTRLTVT.

The chain has TRBV9 and TRBJ1-4; possibly TRBD1 for D (5 bases). With 0 bases removed from V and 4 bases from J, the gap between germline ends came to 10 bases. The CDR3 contains 15 residues. Germline loops: CDR1 SGDLS, CDR2 YYNGEE. The chain's CDR3 is CASSVVGALNEKLFF. DNA for the CDR3: TGTGCCAGCAGCGTAGTAGGGGCTCTTAATGAAAAACTGTTTTTT.

The chain couples TRBV6-1 to TRBJ1-1; D call uncertain. Trimming left V 4 bases short and J 3 bases short, with 9 bases between. The CDR3 sequence is 13 residues long. The germline V gene has CDR1 MNHNS and CDR2 SASEGT. The CDR3 coding sequence is TGTGCCAGCAGTGTTAAGATTGACACTGAAGCTTTCTTT. Its protein product is CASSVKIDTEAFF.

Many counts were recorded for this clonotype. The chain carries TRBV7-6 and TRBJ1-1, with D perhaps TRBD1 (6 bases). The CDR3 runs to 13 residues. Between the trimmed V and J ends, which lost 4 bases and 3 bases, there was a span of 9 bases. Germline V lookup: CDR1 SGHVS, CDR2 FNYEAQ. CDR3 nucleotides: TGTGCCAGCAGCTCTCAGGGGCACACTGAAGCTTTCTTT. As protein: CASSSQGHTEAFF.

This clonotype was found many times. The chain employs TRBV7-2 and TRBJ1-2, with D unresolved. Per the germline V gene, CDR1 is SGHTA and CDR2 is FQGNSA. This CDR3 is 15 amino acids long. V was cut by 7 bases and J by 1 base, with 16 bases left in between. CDR3 loop: CASIPGGRFNYGYTF. The CDR3 nucleotides are TGTGCCAGCATCCCAGGAGGTCGCTTTAACTATGGCTACACCTTC.

This clonotype was observed at least ten times. V and J are TRBV27 and TRBJ2-7; D possibly corresponds to TRBD1 (5 bases). CDR1 MNHEY and CDR2 SMNVEV come from the germline V gene (reference sequence). With 3 bases removed from V and 3 bases from J, the gap between germline ends came to 15 bases. There are 15 residues in the CDR3. DNA of the CDR3: TGTGCCAGCAGTTTGAGCTATACAGGCCTCTACGAGCAGTACTTC. Protein: CASSLSYTGLYEQYF.

This clonotype has ten or more counts. V and J are TRBV14 and TRBJ2-1, with 8 bases lining up with TRBD1. Trimming took 5 bases from V and 8 from J; bases not matched to a gene: 29. Germline assignment: CDR1 SGHDN and CDR2 FVKESK. CDR3 length: 21 residues. The CDR3 nucleotides read TGTGCCAGCAGCGATTATAAAACCCGTCAGGGGGCGCGGATTCTCCGTCATGAGCAGTTCTTC. This encodes CASSDYKTRQGARILRHEQFF.

The chain employs TRBV4-3 and TRBJ2-6, with a possible D match to TRBD1 (5 bases). V gave up 0 bases and J gave up 5 bases, with 8 bases separating them. The germline gives CDR1 LGHNA, CDR2 YSLEER. The length of the CDR3 is 15 residues. CDR3 region: CASSQDQGRANVLTF. The CDR3 DNA reads TGCGCCAGCAGCCAAGATCAGGGTAGGGCCAACGTCCTGACTTTC.

In its sample, this clonotype was seen a few times. The rearrangement joins TRBV27 to TRBJ1-5; a weak D match, TRBD1 (5 bases). The germline CDR1 and CDR2 sequences are MNHEY and SMNVEV (reference sequence). The CDR3 loop spans 13 amino acids. The V gene lost 8 bases and the J gene lost 5 bases, with 13 bases spanning the gap. The CDR3 nucleotides read TGTGCCAGCGGGACGGTACCTTATCAGCCCCAGCATTTT. Protein product: CASGTVPYQPQHF.

Many counts were recorded for this clonotype. The chain has TRBV12-3 or TRBV12-4 and TRBJ2-3; D may be TRBD2 (5 bases). The CDR3 is 11 amino acids. Trimming stripped 8 bases from V and 8 bases from J, with 11 bases between. CDR3 residues: CASDSRGTQYF. The CDR3 region has the DNA TGTGCCAGCGATTCACGGGGTACGCAGTATTTT.

In this sample, this clonotype turned up a few times. The gene calls are TRBV7-3 and TRBJ2-7; D is possibly TRBD2 (6 bases). Germline loops: CDR1 SGHTA, CDR2 FQGTGA. The V gene lost 1 base and the J gene lost 2 bases, with 12 bases spanning the gap. This CDR3 spans 15 amino acids. The DNA of the CDR3 is TGTGCCAGCAGCTTAAACGGCGGGGCCGCCTACGAGCAGTACTTC. Amino acids: CASSLNGGAAYEQYF.

This clonotype was found many times. The V gene is TRBV12-3 or TRBV12-4, the J gene TRBJ1-1; TRBD1 agrees at 8 bases. V shed 3 bases, J shed 5 bases, and the junction held 8 bases outside the gene matches. The CDR3 is made up of 15 amino acids. Here the CDR3 DNA reads TGTGCCAGCAGTTTCCTCAGGGGGCGCGGGACTGAAGCTTTCTTT. It is translated as CASSFLRGRGTEAFF.

The genes are TRBV28 and TRBJ2-7; D remains unclear. The germline gives CDR1 MDHEN, CDR2 SYDVKM. Trimming took 2 bases from V and 0 from J, leaving 11 bases between them. This CDR3 contains 15 residues. CDR3: CASSLGRSSSYEQYF. The DNA of the CDR3 is TGTGCCAGCAGTTTAGGACGGTCGAGCTCCTACGAGCAGTACTTC.

This clonotype was counted at least ten times. The gene calls are TRBV6-5 and TRBJ1-4, with no clear D. Trimming stripped 2 bases from V and 2 bases from J, with 18 bases between. The CDR3 extends over 18 amino acids. Germline CDR1 and CDR2: MNHEY and SVGAGI. In DNA form, the CDR3 reads TGTGCCAGCAGTTACCGGGCTCACTATGCTTATACTAATGAAAAACTGTTTTTT. This translates into CASSYRAHYAYTNEKLFF.

The CDR3 region has the DNA TGTGCCAGCACCCCAATAGCGGGTTACGAGCAGTACTTC. Protein product: CASTPIAGYEQYF. V and J are TRBV27 and TRBJ2-7, with TRBD2 matching 7 bases. With V trimmed by 7 bases and J by 4 bases, 7 bases remained unmatched. Germline-derived CDR1 and CDR2 are MNHEY and SMNVEV (reference sequence). CDR3 length: 13 amino acids.

This chain joins TRBV27 and TRBJ1-1; 7 nucleotides agree with TRBD1. V shed 6 bases, J shed 4 bases, and the junction held 11 bases outside the gene matches. Germline V CDR1 and CDR2: MNHEY, SMNVEV (reference sequence). CDR3 length: 15 residues. CDR3 bases: TGTGCCAGCAGCATGACGAGGGGGCATGGCACTGAAGCTTTCTTT. Encoded protein: CASSMTRGHGTEAFF.